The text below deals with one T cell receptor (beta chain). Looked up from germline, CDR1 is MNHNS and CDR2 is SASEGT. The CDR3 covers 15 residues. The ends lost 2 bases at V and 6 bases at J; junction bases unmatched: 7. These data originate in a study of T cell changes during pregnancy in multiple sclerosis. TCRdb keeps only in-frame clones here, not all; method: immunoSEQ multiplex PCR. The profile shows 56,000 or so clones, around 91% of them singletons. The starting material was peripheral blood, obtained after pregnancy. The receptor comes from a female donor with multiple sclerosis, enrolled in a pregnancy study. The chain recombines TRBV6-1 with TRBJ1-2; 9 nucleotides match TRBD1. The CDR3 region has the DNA TGTGCCAGCAGTGAACGCAACAGGGGGCGGGATGGCTACACCTTC. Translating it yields CASSERNRGRDGYTF.